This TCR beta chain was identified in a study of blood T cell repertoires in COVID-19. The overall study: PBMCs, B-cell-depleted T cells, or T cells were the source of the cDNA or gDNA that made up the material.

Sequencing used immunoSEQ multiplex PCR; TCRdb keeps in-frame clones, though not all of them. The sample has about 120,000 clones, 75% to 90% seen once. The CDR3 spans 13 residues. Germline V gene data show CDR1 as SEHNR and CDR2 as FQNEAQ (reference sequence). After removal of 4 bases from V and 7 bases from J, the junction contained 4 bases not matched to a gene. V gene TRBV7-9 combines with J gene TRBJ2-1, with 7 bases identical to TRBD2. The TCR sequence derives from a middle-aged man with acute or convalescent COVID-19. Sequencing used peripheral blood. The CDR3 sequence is CASSSTGGNEQFF. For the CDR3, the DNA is TGTGCCAGCAGCTCGACCGGGGGGAATGAGCAGTTCTTC.